The T cell receptor beta chain under discussion was sequenced for a study of beta chain features in type 1 diabetes. Broader study findings: VDJ junctions from type 1 diabetes patients carried fewer insertions and larger deletions. The question of HLA type influencing TCRB rearrangement was one that remained unresolved here. In all four CD4+ subsets, TCRB CDR3 length was significantly, moderately reduced in type 1 diabetes. For patients and controls alike, PCR might favor shorter templates to the same degree.

V trimming: 5 bases; J trimming: 5 bases; junction bases outside the gene matches: 5. CDR1 is SEHNR and CDR2 is FQNEAQ in the germline V gene (reference sequence). The CDR3 loop spans 13 amino acids. Expressed TCRB transcripts were sequenced because the isolated RNA had all been reverse transcribed beforehand. Each sample of naive, central memory or regulatory T cells had, on average, about 3.57 million reads. Produced via immunoSEQ multiplex PCR; TCRdb's table is partial and in-frame only. The sample includes approximately 140,000 clones, 9% seen only once; the top ten take 0.65% to 0.75%. This clone was found once. Its antigen is unknown.

This clonotype was obtained from a man aged 30 to 39 with type 1 diabetes. The chain is built from TRBV7-9 and TRBJ2-5; 7 bases match TRBD1. Sequencing was done on a sample of central memory CD4+ T cells from blood. CDR3 region: CASSPGQKETQYF. The CDR3 region has the DNA TGTGCCAGCAGCCCGGGACAGAAGGAGACCCAGTACTTC.